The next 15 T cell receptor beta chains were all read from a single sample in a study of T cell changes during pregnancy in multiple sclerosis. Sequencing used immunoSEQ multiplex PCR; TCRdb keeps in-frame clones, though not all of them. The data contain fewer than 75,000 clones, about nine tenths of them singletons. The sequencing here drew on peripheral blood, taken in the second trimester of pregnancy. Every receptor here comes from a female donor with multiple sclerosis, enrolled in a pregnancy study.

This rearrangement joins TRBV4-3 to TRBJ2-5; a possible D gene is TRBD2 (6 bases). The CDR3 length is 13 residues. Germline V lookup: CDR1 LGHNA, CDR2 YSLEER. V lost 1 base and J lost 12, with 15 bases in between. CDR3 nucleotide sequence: TGCGCCAGCAGCCAAGGGACTGGGACTCCGAAGTACTTC. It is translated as CASSQGTGTPKYF.

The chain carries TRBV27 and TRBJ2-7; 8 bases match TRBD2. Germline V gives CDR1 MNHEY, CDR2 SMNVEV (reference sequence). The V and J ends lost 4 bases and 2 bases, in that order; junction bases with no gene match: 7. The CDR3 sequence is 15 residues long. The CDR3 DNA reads TGTGCCAGCAGTTCGCCAAGCGGGGGTGCCTACGAGCAGTACTTC. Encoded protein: CASSSPSGGAYEQYF.

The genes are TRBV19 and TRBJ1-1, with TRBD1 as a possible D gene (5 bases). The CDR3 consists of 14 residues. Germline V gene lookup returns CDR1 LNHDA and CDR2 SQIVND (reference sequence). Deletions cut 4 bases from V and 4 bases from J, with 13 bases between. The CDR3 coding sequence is TGTGCCAGTAGTAGGGGCCCATTGGGCACTGAAGCTTTCTTT. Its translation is CASSRGPLGTEAFF.

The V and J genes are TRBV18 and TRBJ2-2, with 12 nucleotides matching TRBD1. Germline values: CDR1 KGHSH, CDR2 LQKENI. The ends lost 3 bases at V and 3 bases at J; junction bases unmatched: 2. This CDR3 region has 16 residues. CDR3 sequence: CASSPGTGGDTGELFF. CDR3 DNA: TGTGCCAGCTCACCCGGGACAGGGGGCGACACCGGGGAGCTGTTTTTT.

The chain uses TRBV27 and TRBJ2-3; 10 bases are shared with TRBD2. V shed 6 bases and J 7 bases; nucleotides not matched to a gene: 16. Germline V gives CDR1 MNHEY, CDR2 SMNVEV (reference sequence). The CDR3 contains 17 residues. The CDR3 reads CASRIALAGALSHTQYF. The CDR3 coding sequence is TGTGCCAGCAGAATTGCCCTAGCGGGGGCTCTTTCCCATACGCAGTATTTT.

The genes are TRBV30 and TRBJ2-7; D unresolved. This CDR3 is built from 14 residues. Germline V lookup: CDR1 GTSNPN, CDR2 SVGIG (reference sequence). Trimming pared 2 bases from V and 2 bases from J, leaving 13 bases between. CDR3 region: CAWSPLDGAYEQYF. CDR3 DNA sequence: TGTGCCTGGAGTCCCCTCGACGGAGCCTACGAGCAGTACTTC.

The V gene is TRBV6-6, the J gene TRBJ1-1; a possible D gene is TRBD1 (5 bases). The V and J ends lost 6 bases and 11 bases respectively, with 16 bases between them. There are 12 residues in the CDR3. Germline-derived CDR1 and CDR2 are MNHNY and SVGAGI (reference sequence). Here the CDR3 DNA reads TGTGCCAGCAGCTGGGACTCAACTCGGGCTTTCTTT. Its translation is CASSWDSTRAFF.

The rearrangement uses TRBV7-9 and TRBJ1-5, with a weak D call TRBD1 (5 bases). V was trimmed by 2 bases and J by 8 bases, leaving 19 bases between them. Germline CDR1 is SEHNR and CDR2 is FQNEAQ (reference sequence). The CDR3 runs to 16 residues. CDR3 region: CASSLSLTLGGEPQHF. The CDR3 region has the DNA TGTGCCAGCAGCTTATCACTCACCCTCGGAGGGGAGCCCCAGCATTTT.

CDR3 in amino acids: CASSFDRAEAFF. In nucleotides, the CDR3 is TGCGCCAGCAGCTTCGACAGGGCTGAAGCTTTCTTT. The chain employs TRBV5-1 and TRBJ1-1; TRBD1 matches 7 bases. CDR1 is SGHRS, CDR2 YFSETQ, per germline. This CDR3 contains 12 residues. The junction had 1 base not matched to a gene; V was cut back by 2 bases and J by 6 bases.

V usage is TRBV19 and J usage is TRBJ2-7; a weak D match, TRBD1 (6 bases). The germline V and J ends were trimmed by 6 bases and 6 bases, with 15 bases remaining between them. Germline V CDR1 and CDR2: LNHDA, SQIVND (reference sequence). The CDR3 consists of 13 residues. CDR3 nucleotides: TGTGCCAGTAGCTGGGGGCAGGGAATCGAGCAGTACTTC. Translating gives CASSWGQGIEQYF.

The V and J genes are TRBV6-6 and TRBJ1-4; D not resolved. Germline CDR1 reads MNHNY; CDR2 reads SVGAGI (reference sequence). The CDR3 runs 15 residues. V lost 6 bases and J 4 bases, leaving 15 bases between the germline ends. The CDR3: CASSPGRALNEKLFF. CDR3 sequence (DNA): TGTGCCAGCAGCCCTGGGCGGGCCCTTAATGAAAAACTGTTTTTT.

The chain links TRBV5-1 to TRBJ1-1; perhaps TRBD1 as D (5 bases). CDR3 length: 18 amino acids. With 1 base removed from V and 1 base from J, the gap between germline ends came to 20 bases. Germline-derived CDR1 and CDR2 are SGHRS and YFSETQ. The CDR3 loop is CASSLTQAGPVTNTEAFF. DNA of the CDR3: TGCGCCAGCAGCTTGACACAGGCCGGGCCGGTCACGAACACTGAAGCTTTCTTT.

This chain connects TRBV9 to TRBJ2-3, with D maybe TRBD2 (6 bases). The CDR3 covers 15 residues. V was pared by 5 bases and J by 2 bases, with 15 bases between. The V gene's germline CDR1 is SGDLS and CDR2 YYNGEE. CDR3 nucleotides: TGTGCCAGCAGTGAGCCTGGGGGGTACACAGATACGCAGTATTTT. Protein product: CASSEPGGYTDTQYF.

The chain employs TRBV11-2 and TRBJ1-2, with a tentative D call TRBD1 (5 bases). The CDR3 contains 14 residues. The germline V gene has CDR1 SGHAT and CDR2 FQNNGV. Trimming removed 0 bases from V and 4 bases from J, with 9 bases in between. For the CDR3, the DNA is TGTGCCAGCAGCTTAGAAGCAGGGATCTATGGCTACACCTTC. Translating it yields CASSLEAGIYGYTF.

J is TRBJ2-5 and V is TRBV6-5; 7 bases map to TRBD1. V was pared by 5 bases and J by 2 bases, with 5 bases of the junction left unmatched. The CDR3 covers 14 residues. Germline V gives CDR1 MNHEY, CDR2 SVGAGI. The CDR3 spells CASSQMTGQETQYF. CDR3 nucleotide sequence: TGTGCCAGCAGTCAAATGACAGGGCAAGAGACCCAGTACTTC.